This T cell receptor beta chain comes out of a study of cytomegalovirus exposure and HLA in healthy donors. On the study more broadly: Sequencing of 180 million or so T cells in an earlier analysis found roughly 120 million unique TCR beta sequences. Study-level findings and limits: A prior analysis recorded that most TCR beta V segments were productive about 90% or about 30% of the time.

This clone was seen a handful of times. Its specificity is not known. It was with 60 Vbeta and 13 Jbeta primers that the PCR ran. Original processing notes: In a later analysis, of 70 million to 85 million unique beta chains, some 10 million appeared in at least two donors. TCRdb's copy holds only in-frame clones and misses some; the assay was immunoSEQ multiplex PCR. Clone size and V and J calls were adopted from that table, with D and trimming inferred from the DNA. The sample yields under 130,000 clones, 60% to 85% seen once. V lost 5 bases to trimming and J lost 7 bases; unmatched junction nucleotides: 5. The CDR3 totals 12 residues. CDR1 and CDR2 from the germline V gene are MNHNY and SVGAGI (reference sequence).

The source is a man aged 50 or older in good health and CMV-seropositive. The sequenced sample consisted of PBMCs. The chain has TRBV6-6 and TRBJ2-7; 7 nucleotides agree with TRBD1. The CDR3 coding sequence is TGTGCCAGCAGTCGACAGGGTGGGGAGCAGTACTTC. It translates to CASSRQGGEQYF.